The 31 T cell receptor beta chains reported below all come from one sample, sequenced in a study of CD8+ T cells in alopecia areata (dated by TCRdb to 2016 to 2019). Pooled mouse cutaneous lymph node cells were stained for CD4, CD8alpha, NKG2D, NKG2ACE and other markers and were then sorted on a BD Influx. The library was built by means of the immunoSEQ multiplex PCR assay. RNA was extracted from all samples and reverse transcribed into cDNA as template for TCR sequencing. TCRdb provides this immuneACCESS table in a form limited to in-frame rearrangements. Some clones are lacking; in checked studies, under half of them reflect an unresolved V gene, and why the rest are absent is not known. In this sample the table shows under 350,000 clones, and no singletons are among them. The ten largest account for approximately 1.2% of the sample. Material: CD4+ T cells sorted from a lymph node. These receptors came from a C3H/HeJ mouse with alopecia areata. The mouse line in question has MHC haplotype H2-k.

This clone came up a few times. These gene names are mouse names. From the germline J gene comes the end of the CDR3, since the read stops 4 residues before it. The chain has TRBV19 and TRBJ2-5; 7 positions match TRBD1. The CDR3 loop spans 12 amino acids. Germline values: CDR1 FNHDT, CDR2 SITEND (reference sequence). The CDR3 loop is CASMGQKDTQYF. CDR3 DNA, as far as it was read: TGTGCCAGCATGGGACAGAAAGAC.

The sample holds a few counts of this clone. Gene names and germline refer to mouse. The read stops 4 residues short of the end of the CDR3; the missing end is completed from the germline J gene. J is TRBJ1-2 and V is TRBV19; D might be TRBD1 (5 bases). Germline loops: CDR1 FNHDT, CDR2 SITEND (reference sequence). The CDR3 has 13 amino acids. With 1 base removed from V and 4 bases from J, the gap between germline ends came to 8 bases. The sequenced CDR3 bases are TGTGCCAGCAGTATACGGCAGGGCTCC. Amino acid sequence: CASSIRQGS. The CDR3 as a whole reads CASSIRQGSDYTF.

Turning to this clone: Any gene name here is a mouse gene name. Read data end 4 residues before the CDR3 end; the end is taken from the germline J gene. The chain carries TRBV5 and TRBJ2-2; 8 bases map to TRBD2. V trimming: 4 bases; J trimming: 0 bases; junction bases outside the gene matches: 4. The germline V gene has CDR1 LGHNA and CDR2 YNLKQL (reference sequence). The CDR3 spans 16 residues. The CDR3 bases that were read are TGTGCCAGCAGCCCCCGGACTGGGCCAAACACCGGG. Translated, it gives CASSPRTGPNTG. The whole CDR3 is CASSPRTGPNTGQLYF.

This clone was counted only a few times. The genes are named according to mouse. The missing CDR3 end, 4 residues past where the read stops, is filled in from the germline J gene. The chain joins TRBV13-3 to TRBJ2-1, with 10 bases fitting TRBD1. The CDR3 spans 14 residues. Germline assignment: CDR1 NNHDY and CDR2 SYVADS. V shed 6 bases, J shed 5 bases, and the junction held 5 bases outside the gene matches. CDR3 residues: CASTGQGGDAEQFF. CDR3 DNA (partial): TGTGCCAGCACTGGACAGGGGGGGGATGCT.

Only a few counts were recorded for this clone. The gene symbols are mouse symbols. The read finishes 4 residues shy of the CDR3 end, and the germline J gene is used to complete it. The chain couples TRBV13-1 to TRBJ1-2, with D perhaps TRBD1 (5 bases). The CDR3 extends over 13 amino acids. Germline V CDR1 and CDR2: NSHNY, SYGAGN. The germline V and J ends were trimmed by 3 bases and 3 bases, with 9 bases remaining between them. The CDR3 is CASSVDSYSDYTF. CDR3 DNA, as far as it was read: TGTGCCAGCAGTGTAGACAGTTACTCC.

This clone was seen a few times. Mouse gene names apply. The read ends 4 residues early relative to the CDR3; the germline J gene fills the gap. The same CDR3 is also encoded by other DNA sequences in this sample. This sequence joins TRBV13-1 and TRBJ1-1, with 8 bases that match TRBD1. Trimming took 5 bases from V and 3 from J; bases not matched to a gene: 3. Germline CDR1 NSHNY, CDR2 SYGAGN. The CDR3 length is 13 residues. CDR3 sequence reads: CASSPTGDTEVFF. The CDR3 bases that were read are TGTGCCAGCAGCCCGACAGGGGACACA.

This clone was counted between two and nine times. Mouse germline and gene names are used. Read sequence stops 4 residues before the CDR3 end, and the germline J gene provides the missing end. The J gene is TRBJ2-4, the V gene TRBV14; 9 bases are a match to TRBD1. Germline CDR1 reads SGHDT; CDR2 reads FRDEAV. The CDR3 totals 14 residues. The CDR3 protein is CASSPGTGRNTLYF. CDR3 bases read: TGTGCCAGCAGCCCCGGGACAGGGAGAAAC.

As for this clone: Gene names and germline refer to mouse. The read halts 4 residues ahead of the CDR3 end, with the missing end drawn from the germline J gene. The rearrangement uses TRBV19 and TRBJ2-2, with 7 bases that match TRBD1. Looked up from germline, CDR1 is FNHDT and CDR2 is SITEND (reference sequence). With V trimmed by 4 bases and J by 4 bases, 4 bases remained unmatched. The CDR3 sequence is 14 residues long. CDR3 residues: CASSSDRSTGQLYF. The DNA read from the CDR3 is TGTGCCAGCAGTTCGGACAGGTCCACCGGG.

With respect to this clone: Gene and germline names: mouse. The DNA ends 4 residues before the CDR3 does, and the rest of the CDR3 is filled in from the germline J gene. This sequence joins TRBV19 and TRBJ2-7; D gene uncertain. The germline V gene encodes CDR1 FNHDT and CDR2 SITEND (reference sequence). CDR3 length: 11 amino acids. CDR3 in amino acids: CASIWRYEQYF. The CDR3 DNA, read in part, is TGTGCCAGCATCTGGCGATAT. Full variable domain (missing parts from reference TRBV19 and TRBJ2-7): GGIITQTPKFLIGQEGQKLTLKCQQNFNHDTMYWYRQDSGKGLRLIYYSITENDLQKGDLSEGYDASREKKSSFSLTVTSAQKNEMAVFLCASIWRYEQYFGPGTRLTVL.

Points on this clone: Germline and genes: mouse. The sequence runs out 4 residues before the end of the CDR3; the remainder is reconstructed from the germline J gene. V is TRBV13-1 and J is TRBJ1-2, with a tentative D call TRBD1 (5 bases). Trimming pared 1 base from V and 3 bases from J, leaving 13 bases between. The CDR3 extends over 15 amino acids. Per the germline V gene, CDR1 is NSHNY and CDR2 is SYGAGN. CDR3 loop: CASSDPVREDSDYTF. The part of the CDR3 DNA that was read is TGTGCCAGCAGTGATCCCGTCAGGGAAGACTCC.

This clone was seen a few times. The gene symbols are mouse symbols. The read ends 4 residues early relative to the CDR3; the germline J gene fills the gap. The chain links TRBV13-1 to TRBJ2-5; 7 nucleotides line up with TRBD1. The ends lost 2 bases at V and 2 bases at J; junction bases unmatched: 8. The CDR3 runs to 16 residues. Per the germline V gene, CDR1 is NSHNY and CDR2 is SYGAGN. CDR3 DNA, as far as it was read: TGTGCCAGCAGTGAACGACAGGGCGGAGTCCAAGAC. It yields the protein CASSERQGGVQD. The complete CDR3 reads CASSERQGGVQDTQYF.

A note on this clone: The genes and germline here are from mouse. The read terminates 4 residues before the CDR3 end, so the remaining end is supplied by the germline J gene. This sample includes further DNA sequences coding for the same CDR3. This chain links TRBV1 with TRBJ2-7; D gene ambiguous. Germline V gene lookup returns CDR1 NSQYPW and CDR2 LRSPGD (reference sequence). The CDR3 loop spans 11 amino acids. CDR3 bases read: TGCACCTGCAGTGCCCATTAT. Encoded protein: CTCSAHY. The whole CDR3 is CTCSAHYEQYF.

This clone has just a few counts. Gene names and germline match the mouse. The DNA ends 4 residues before the CDR3 does, and the rest of the CDR3 is filled in from the germline J gene. V usage is TRBV13-1 and J usage is TRBJ2-2, with a weak D call TRBD1 (6 bases). This CDR3 region has 14 residues. With 3 bases removed from V and 3 bases from J, the gap between germline ends came to 9 bases. Per the germline V gene, CDR1 is NSHNY and CDR2 is SYGAGN. The CDR3 sequence is CASSGRGYTGQLYF. CDR3 bases read: TGTGCCAGCAGTGGCAGGGGTTACACCGGG.

There are a few counts of this clone. Genes here carry mouse names. The read ends 4 residues early relative to the CDR3; the germline J gene fills the gap. The chain links TRBV3 to TRBJ2-3; 8 bases match TRBD1. V was pared by 5 bases and J by 1 base, with 2 bases of the junction left unmatched. The CDR3 contains 14 residues. The germline V gene encodes CDR1 SNHLY and CDR2 FYNGKV (reference sequence). The CDR3 spells CASSPGQGAETLYF. The part of the CDR3 DNA that was read is TGTGCCAGCAGCCCGGGACAGGGTGCAGAA.

This clone was seen more than once but under ten times. Mouse gene names and germline throughout. The CDR3 protein is CASSESGTDNSPLYF. CDR3 DNA (partial): TGTGCCAGCAGTGAGAGCGGGACAGATAATTCGCCC. V usage is TRBV13-1 and J usage is TRBJ1-6; 7 bases are a match to TRBD1. The DNA ends 3 residues before the CDR3 does, and the rest of the CDR3 is filled in from the germline J gene. TRBJ1-6 is given ORF status, its function remaining uncertain. There are 15 residues in the CDR3. The V segment lost 2 bases and the J segment 5 bases; nucleotides outside the gene matches: 4. Germline CDR1 NSHNY, CDR2 SYGAGN.

The sample holds a few counts of this clone. Germline and genes here are mouse. The read ends 4 residues before the CDR3 terminus; that terminus is restored from the germline J gene. The chain has TRBV19 and TRBJ2-3; 8 bases fit TRBD1. V dropped 0 bases and J dropped 4; count of bases not matched to a gene: 1. The CDR3 extends over 14 amino acids. CDR1 and CDR2 (germline): FNHDT, SITEND (reference sequence). The CDR3 loop is CASSIGTGTETLYF. CDR3 DNA (partial): TGTGCCAGCAGTATAGGGACAGGGACAGAA.

In this sample, this clone turned up many times. Each gene name is a mouse one. The CDR3 end lies 4 residues beyond the end of the read and is filled in from the germline J gene. The chain uses TRBV13-1 and TRBJ2-1, with 8 bases identical to TRBD1. This CDR3 has 14 residues. With 2 bases clipped from V and 3 bases from J, the junction kept 1 base outside the gene matches. Germline values: CDR1 NSHNY, CDR2 SYGAGN. The CDR3 DNA, read in part, is TGTGCCAGCAGTGACAGGGGGCTCTATGCT. This codes for CASSDRGLYA. The whole CDR3 protein reads CASSDRGLYAEQFF.

In regard to this clone: Each gene name is a mouse one. Coverage ceases 4 residues before the CDR3 finishes, and the germline J gene fills in the end. The rearrangement uses TRBV1 and TRBJ2-1, with 10 nucleotides matching TRBD1. This CDR3 spans 16 amino acids. The germline V gene encodes CDR1 NSQYPW and CDR2 LRSPGD (reference sequence). With 1 base clipped from V and 5 bases from J, the junction kept 5 bases outside the gene matches. The CDR3 DNA, read in part, is TGCACCTGCAGTGCAGGGGGACAGGGGCTGGATGCT. Translated: CTCSAGGQGLDA. The full-length CDR3 reads as CTCSAGGQGLDAEQFF.

This clone was seen only a few times. Gene labels here are mouse ones. The sequenced fragment ends 4 residues before the CDR3 boundary, so the rest is inferred from the germline J gene. Other DNA sequences from this sample encode an identical CDR3 as well. This chain links TRBV19 with TRBJ2-5; D is uncertain. In germline, CDR1 is FNHDT, CDR2 SITEND (reference sequence). V dropped 0 bases and J dropped 0 bases, with 5 bases sitting between them. The CDR3 length is 14 residues. The CDR3 is CASSIGTNQDTQYF. Partial CDR3 DNA: TGTGCCAGCAGTATAGGTACAAACCAAGAC.

Concerning this clone: Genes and germline are mouse. CDR3 in amino acids: CASSIAGTGYNSPLYF. The sequenced CDR3 bases are TGTGCCAGCAGTATAGCCGGGACAGGCTATAATTCGCCC. The rearrangement uses TRBV19 and TRBJ1-6; 8 nucleotides line up with TRBD1. The read gets to within 3 residues of the CDR3 end, and the germline J gene fills in the rest. TRBJ1-6 is designated an ORF whose function remains uncertain. Per germline, CDR1 FNHDT and CDR2 SITEND (reference sequence). Trimming took 0 bases from V and 3 from J; bases not matched to a gene: 2. The CDR3 sequence is 16 residues long.

This clone has just a few counts. The genes and germline here are from mouse. The read terminates 3 residues before the CDR3 end, so the remaining end is supplied by the germline J gene. The chain recombines TRBV31 with TRBJ1-6; 7 nucleotides align to TRBD1. Being an ORF, TRBJ1-6 has a function that is uncertain. The junction had 6 bases not matched to a gene; V was cut back by 0 bases and J by 7 bases. There are 15 residues in the CDR3. Germline-derived CDR1 and CDR2 are GKSSPN and SITVG. CDR3 region: CAWSLETGRNSPLYF. The covered CDR3 bases are TGTGCCTGGAGTCTAGAGACAGGGAGGAATTCGCCC.

A remark on this clone: The genes are named according to mouse. The read ends 4 residues early relative to the CDR3; the germline J gene fills the gap. The chain is built from TRBV31 and TRBJ2-5; D unresolved. CDR3 length: 12 amino acids. CDR1 and CDR2 from the germline V gene are GKSSPN and SITVG. Partial CDR3 DNA: TGTGCCTGGAGTCTGACAAAAGAC. Translating it yields CAWSLTKD. The whole CDR3 is CAWSLTKDTQYF.

As concerns this clone: Germline and genes: mouse. The CDR3 end is not reached by the read, which stops 4 residues before it; the germline J gene fills it in. The rearrangement uses TRBV1 and TRBJ2-2; 12 nucleotides agree with TRBD1. The CDR3 consists of 16 residues. V shed 4 bases and J 4 bases; nucleotides not matched to a gene: 4. Germline V lookup: CDR1 NSQYPW, CDR2 LRSPGD (reference sequence). The sequenced part of the CDR3 DNA is TGCACCTGCAGTGGGCGGGACAGGGGGCCCACCGGG. Protein sequence: CTCSGRDRGPTG. The whole CDR3 protein is CTCSGRDRGPTGQLYF.

This clone has more than one count but fewer than ten. Genes and germline are mouse. The CDR3 extends 4 residues past the end of the read, so its final part is completed from the germline J gene. The rearrangement joins TRBV13-1 to TRBJ2-2, with 14 bases lining up with TRBD2. The germline CDR1 and CDR2 sequences are NSHNY and SYGAGN. The CDR3 sequence is 18 residues long. J gave up 2 bases and V 0 bases, and 3 bases lay outside the gene matches. The CDR3 loop reads CASSDGDWGGENTGQLYF. The sequenced CDR3 bases are TGTGCCAGCAGTGATGGGGACTGGGGGGGCGAGAACACCGGG.

This clone appeared a few times. Gene names denote mouse genes. The CDR3 end lies 4 residues beyond the end of the read and is filled in from the germline J gene. The genes are TRBV13-1 and TRBJ2-3; 8 bases map to TRBD2. Germline V gives CDR1 NSHNY, CDR2 SYGAGN. The CDR3 contains 15 residues. V lost 5 bases and J lost 0; bases outside the gene matches: 5. The chain's CDR3 is CASRPGLASAETLYF. Partial CDR3 DNA: TGTGCCAGCAGGCCGGGACTGGCTAGTGCAGAA.

Worth noting for this clone: Gene names follow the mouse nomenclature. The read comes to an end 3 residues before the CDR3 does, leaving the germline J gene to fill in the end. The rearrangement joins TRBV19 to TRBJ1-6, with 8 nucleotides matching TRBD1. TRBJ1-6 is labeled an ORF, and its function is uncertain. V lost 3 bases, J lost 7 bases, and 3 bases stayed unmatched. The CDR3 has 14 residues. Germline V gene lookup returns CDR1 FNHDT and CDR2 SITEND (reference sequence). CDR3 sequence reads: CASSRDRQNSPLYF. The CDR3 bases that were read are TGTGCCAGCAGTAGGGACAGGCAGAATTCGCCC.

In this sample, this clone turned up a few times. Gene names refer to mouse genes. The read is 4 residues too short to cover the CDR3 end, so that end is filled in from the germline J gene. The sample carries other DNA sequences with the same CDR3. The chain joins TRBV5 to TRBJ2-7; 9 nucleotides agree with TRBD2. Germline V lookup: CDR1 LGHNA, CDR2 YNLKQL (reference sequence). V lost 2 bases, J lost 0 bases, and 2 bases stayed unmatched. The CDR3 extends over 15 amino acids. The part of the CDR3 DNA that was read is TGTGCCAGCAGCCAAACGACTGGGGGCTCCTAT. Protein sequence: CASSQTTGGSY. The complete CDR3 sequence is CASSQTTGGSYEQYF.

This clone came up a few times. The gene names given are mouse names. Incomplete CDR3 DNA: TGTGCCTGGAGGGACAGGGGAGGGACCGGG. This translates into CAWRDRGGTG. The full CDR3 protein is CAWRDRGGTGQLYF. The gene calls are TRBV31 and TRBJ2-2, with 9 bases identical to TRBD1. The observed sequence ends 4 residues before the CDR3 terminus, with the missing tail filled in from the germline J gene. The junction had 4 bases not matched to a gene; V was cut back by 3 bases and J by 5 bases. The CDR3 has 14 amino acids. CDR1 and CDR2 from the germline V gene are GKSSPN and SITVG.

A few counts support this clone. Mouse gene names and germline throughout. The DNA read from the CDR3 is TGTGCTAGCAGTGGACAGGGGGGCGAT. Residues: CASSGQGGD. The whole CDR3 region reads CASSGQGGDEQYF. This chain joins TRBV29 and TRBJ2-7; 10 positions match TRBD1. The read gets to within 4 residues of the CDR3 end, and the germline J gene fills in the rest. Germline V gene data show CDR1 as MSHET and CDR2 as SYDVDS. The CDR3 is 13 residues long.

This clone was seen a few times. Germline and genes here are mouse. Sequencing ends 4 residues short of the CDR3 end; the germline J gene provides the rest. The gene calls are TRBV13-1 and TRBJ1-2, with a possible D match to TRBD1 (5 bases). This CDR3 comprises 15 residues. V lost 5 bases and J lost 0, with 14 bases in between. Germline V gives CDR1 NSHNY, CDR2 SYGAGN. CDR3 sequence: CASSRQGGTNSDYTF. CDR3 DNA, as far as it was read: TGTGCCAGCAGCCGTCAGGGAGGGACAAACTCC.

This clone was seen only a few times. Genes and germline are mouse. The read finishes 4 residues shy of the CDR3 end, and the germline J gene is used to complete it. The chain has TRBV13-2 and TRBJ1-2; D possibly corresponds to TRBD1 (5 bases). Germline V lookup: CDR1 NNHNN, CDR2 SYGAGS (reference sequence). Trimming removed 0 bases at V and 3 bases at J, with 9 bases between. The CDR3 totals 14 residues. The CDR3 sequence: CASGDAWGDSDYTF. The DNA read from the CDR3 is TGTGCCAGCGGTGATGCTTGGGGGGACTCC.